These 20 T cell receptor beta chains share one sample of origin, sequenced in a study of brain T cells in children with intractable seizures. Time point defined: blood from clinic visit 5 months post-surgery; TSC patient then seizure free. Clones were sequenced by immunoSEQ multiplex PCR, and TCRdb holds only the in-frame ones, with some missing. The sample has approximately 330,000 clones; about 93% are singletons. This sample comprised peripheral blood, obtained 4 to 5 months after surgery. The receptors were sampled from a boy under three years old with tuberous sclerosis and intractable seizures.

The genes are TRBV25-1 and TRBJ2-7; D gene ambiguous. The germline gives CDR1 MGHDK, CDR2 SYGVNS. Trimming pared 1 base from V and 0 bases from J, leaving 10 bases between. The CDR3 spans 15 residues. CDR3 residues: CASSESSGHSYEQYF. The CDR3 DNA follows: TGTGCCAGCAGTGAATCCTCCGGCCACTCCTACGAGCAGTACTTC.

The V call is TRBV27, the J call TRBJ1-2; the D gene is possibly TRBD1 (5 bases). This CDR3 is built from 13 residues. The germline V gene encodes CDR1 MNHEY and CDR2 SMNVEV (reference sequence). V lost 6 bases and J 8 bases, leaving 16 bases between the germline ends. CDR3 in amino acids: CASSHGGGVGYTF. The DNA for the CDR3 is TGTGCCAGCAGCCATGGCGGAGGGGTCGGCTACACCTTC.

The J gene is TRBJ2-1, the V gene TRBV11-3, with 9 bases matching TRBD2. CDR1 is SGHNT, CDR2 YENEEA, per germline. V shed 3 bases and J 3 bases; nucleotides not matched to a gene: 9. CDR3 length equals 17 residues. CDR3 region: CASSFSLAGEHYNEQFF. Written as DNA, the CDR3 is TGTGCCAGCAGCTTTTCCTTAGCGGGAGAGCACTACAATGAGCAGTTCTTC.

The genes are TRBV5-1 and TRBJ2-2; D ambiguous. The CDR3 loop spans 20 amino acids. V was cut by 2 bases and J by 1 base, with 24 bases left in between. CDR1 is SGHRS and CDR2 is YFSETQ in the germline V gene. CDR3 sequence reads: CASSLSQYLWMDENTGELFF. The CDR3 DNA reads TGCGCCAGCAGCTTATCTCAGTACTTGTGGATGGACGAGAACACCGGGGAGCTGTTTTTT.

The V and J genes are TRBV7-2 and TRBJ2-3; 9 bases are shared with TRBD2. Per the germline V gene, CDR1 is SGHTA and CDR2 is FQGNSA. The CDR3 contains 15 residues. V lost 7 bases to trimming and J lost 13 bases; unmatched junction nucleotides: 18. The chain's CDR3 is CASNPTSGEQIRKYF. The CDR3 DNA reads TGTGCCAGCAACCCGACTAGCGGAGAGCAGATACGCAAGTATTTT. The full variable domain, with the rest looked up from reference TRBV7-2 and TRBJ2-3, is GAGVSQSPSNKVTEKGKDVELRCDPISGHTALYWYRQSLGQGLEFLIYFQGNSAPDKSGLPSDRFSAERTGGSVSTLTIQRTQQEDSAVYLCASNPTSGEQIRKYFGPGTRLTVL.

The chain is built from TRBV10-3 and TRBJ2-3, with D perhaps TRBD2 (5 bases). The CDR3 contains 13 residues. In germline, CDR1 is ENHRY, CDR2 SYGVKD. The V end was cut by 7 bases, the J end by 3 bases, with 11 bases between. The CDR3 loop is CAIMAGTTDTQYF. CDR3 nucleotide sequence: TGTGCCATCATGGCGGGTACGACAGATACGCAGTATTTT.

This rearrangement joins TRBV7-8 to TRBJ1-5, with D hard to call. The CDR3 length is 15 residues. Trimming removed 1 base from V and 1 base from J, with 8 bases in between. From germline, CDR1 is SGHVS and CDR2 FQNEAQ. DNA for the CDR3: TGTGCCAGCAGCTTAGAGGGCAGGAGCAATCAGCCCCAGCATTTT. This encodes CASSLEGRSNQPQHF.

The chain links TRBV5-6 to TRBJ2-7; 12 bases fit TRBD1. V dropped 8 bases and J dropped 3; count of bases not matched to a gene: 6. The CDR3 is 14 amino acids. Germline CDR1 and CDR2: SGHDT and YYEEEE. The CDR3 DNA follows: TGTGCCAGTAATCGGGACAGGGGGCTCTACGAGCAGTACTTC. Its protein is CASNRDRGLYEQYF.

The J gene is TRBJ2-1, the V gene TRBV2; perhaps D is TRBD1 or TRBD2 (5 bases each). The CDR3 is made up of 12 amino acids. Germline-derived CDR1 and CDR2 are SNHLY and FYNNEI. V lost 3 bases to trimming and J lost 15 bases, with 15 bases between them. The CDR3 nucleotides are TGTGCCAGCAGTGATGATGGGGGTTTCAGGTTCTTC. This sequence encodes CASSDDGGFRFF.

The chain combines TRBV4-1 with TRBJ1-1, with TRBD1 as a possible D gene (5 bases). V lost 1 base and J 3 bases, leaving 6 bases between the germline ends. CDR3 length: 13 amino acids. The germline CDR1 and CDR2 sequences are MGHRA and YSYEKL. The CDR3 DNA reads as TGCGCCAGCAGCCAAGCCAGGGACACTGAAGCTTTCTTT. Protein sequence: CASSQARDTEAFF.

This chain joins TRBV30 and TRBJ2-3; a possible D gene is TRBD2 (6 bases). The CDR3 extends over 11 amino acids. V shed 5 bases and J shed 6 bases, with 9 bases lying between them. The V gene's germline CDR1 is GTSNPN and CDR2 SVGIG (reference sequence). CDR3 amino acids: CAWGRWDTQYF. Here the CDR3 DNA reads TGTGCCTGGGGGAGGTGGGATACGCAGTATTTT. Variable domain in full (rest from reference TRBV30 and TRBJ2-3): SQTIHQWPATLVQPVGSPLSLECTVEGTSNPNLYWYRQAAGRGLQLLFYSVGIGQISSEVPQNLSASRPQDRQFILSSKKLLLSDSGFYLCAWGRWDTQYFGPGTRLTVL.

The CDR3 here is CASSSNSPGEQYF. DNA of the CDR3: TGCGCCAGCAGCTCCAATTCACCTGGCGAGCAGTACTTC. The chain joins TRBV5-1 to TRBJ2-7; D not certain. Germline lookup yields CDR1 SGHRS and CDR2 YFSETQ. The V and J ends lost 3 bases and 6 bases respectively, with 13 bases between them. This CDR3 has 13 residues.

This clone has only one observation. The CDR3, as DNA: TGTGCCTGGAGTTGGGCAGCTAGGACCGAGACCCAGTACTTC. Its protein product is CAWSWAARTETQYF. This chain links TRBV30 with TRBJ2-5, with D unresolved. There are 14 residues in the CDR3. Germline V gives CDR1 GTSNPN, CDR2 SVGIG (reference sequence). V lost 2 bases and J lost 5, with 15 bases in between.

The DNA of the CDR3 is TGCGCCAGCAGTCCTACAGGAGTTGATAATTCACCCCTCCACTTT. Protein sequence: CASSPTGVDNSPLHF. This chain joins TRBV5-1 and TRBJ1-6, with D possibly matching TRBD1 (5 bases). Per the germline V gene, CDR1 is SGHRS and CDR2 is YFSETQ. Trimming shortened V by 5 bases and J by 5 bases, and 14 bases separated the two germline ends. The CDR3 consists of 15 residues.

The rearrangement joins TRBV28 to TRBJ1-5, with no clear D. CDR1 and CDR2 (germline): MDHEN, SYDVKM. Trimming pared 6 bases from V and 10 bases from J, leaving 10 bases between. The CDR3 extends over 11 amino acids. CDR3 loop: CASSPGVPQHF. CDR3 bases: TGTGCCAGCAGCCCCGGTGTACCCCAGCATTTT. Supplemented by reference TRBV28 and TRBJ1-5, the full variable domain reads DVKVTQSSRYLVKRTGEKVFLECVQDMDHENMFWYRQDPGLGLRLIYFSYDVKMKEKGDIPEGYSVSREKKERFSLILESASTNQTSMYLCASSPGVPQHFGDGTRLSIL.

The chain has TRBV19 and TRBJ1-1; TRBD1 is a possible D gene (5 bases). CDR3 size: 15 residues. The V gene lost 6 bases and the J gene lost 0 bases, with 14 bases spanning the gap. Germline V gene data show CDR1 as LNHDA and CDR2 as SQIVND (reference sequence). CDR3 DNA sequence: TGTGCCAGTAGGCTTAGACAGAATATGAACACTGAAGCTTTCTTT. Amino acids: CASRLRQNMNTEAFF.

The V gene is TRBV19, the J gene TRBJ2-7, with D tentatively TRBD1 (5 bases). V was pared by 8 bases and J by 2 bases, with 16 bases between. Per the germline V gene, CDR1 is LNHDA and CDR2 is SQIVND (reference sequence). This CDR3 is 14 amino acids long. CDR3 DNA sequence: TGTGCCAGTTCCCCTCCTGACAGTCCCTACGAGCAGTACTTC. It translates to CASSPPDSPYEQYF.

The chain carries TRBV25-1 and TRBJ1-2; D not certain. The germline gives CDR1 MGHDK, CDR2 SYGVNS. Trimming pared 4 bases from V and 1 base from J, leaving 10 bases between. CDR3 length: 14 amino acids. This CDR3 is CASSVEGGNYGYTF. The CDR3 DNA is TGTGCCAGCAGTGTGGAGGGCGGTAACTATGGCTACACCTTC.

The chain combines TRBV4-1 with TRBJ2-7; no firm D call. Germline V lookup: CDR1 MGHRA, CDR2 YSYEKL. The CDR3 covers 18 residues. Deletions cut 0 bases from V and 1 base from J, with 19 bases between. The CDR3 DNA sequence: TGCGCCAGCAGCCAAGATAAGGTGGGCAGGCATTTTTCCTACGAGCAGTACTTC. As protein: CASSQDKVGRHFSYEQYF.

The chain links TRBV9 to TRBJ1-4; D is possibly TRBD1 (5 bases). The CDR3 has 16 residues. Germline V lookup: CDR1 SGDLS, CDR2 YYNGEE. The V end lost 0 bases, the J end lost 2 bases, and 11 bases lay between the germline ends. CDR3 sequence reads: CASSVGGRLTNEKLFF. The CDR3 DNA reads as TGTGCCAGCAGCGTAGGGGGACGTCTCACTAATGAAAAACTGTTTTTT.